These T cell receptor beta chains were read from a single sample in a study of blood T cell repertoires in COVID-19. Sequenced by immunoSEQ multiplex PCR; TCRdb stores in-frame clones only, minus some. This repertoire shows around 140,000 clones, 65% to 85% found once; its top ten account for about 17%. The sample was peripheral blood. These receptors came from a woman of 80 years or more with acute or convalescent COVID-19. CDR3s include the opening cysteine and the closing phenylalanine or tryptophan. The D gene is left open where the match is weak. Not all rows give a size; the values are once, few, many and, for expanded clones, a class.

size	V	D	J	DNA	CDR3
few	TRBV9	TRBD1	TRBJ2-7	TGTGCCAGCAGCGTAGCAGGGGGCGGAGGCTACGAGCAGTACTTC	CASSVAGGGGYEQYF
-	TRBV19	-	TRBJ1-6	TGTGCCAGTAGTATCTCCGGGAGCTCCTATAATTCACCCCTCCACTTT	CASSISGSSYNSPLHF
-	TRBV3-1/TRBV3-2	-	TRBJ1-1	TGTGCCAGCAGCCTACGGGAGGGGAACACTGAAGCTTTCTTT	CASSLREGNTEAFF
-	TRBV2	TRBD2	TRBJ2-3	TGTGCCAGCAGACCGATAGCGGGAGGGCAGGGTACGCAGTATTTT	CASRPIAGGQGTQYF
few	TRBV7-2	TRBD1	TRBJ1-2	TGTGCCAGCAGCTTCCGGGACAGGGATTTTAATGGCTACACCTTC	CASSFRDRDFNGYTF
-	TRBV7-2	-	TRBJ1-1	TGTGCCAGCAGCCCCCAACAGCTTTTGAACACTGAAGCTTTCTTT	CASSPQQLLNTEAFF
-	TRBV19	-	TRBJ1-2	TGTGCCAGTAGCTCTCGAATGGAGTCCTATGGCTACACCTTC	CASSSRMESYGYTF
-	TRBV6-2/TRBV6-3	TRBD1	TRBJ1-5	TGTGCCAGCAGTCAACAGGGGAGCAATCAGCCCCAGCATTTT	CASSQQGSNQPQHF
-	TRBV12-3/TRBV12-4	-	TRBJ1-2	TGTGCCAGCACTAACCACAGGTCCTATGGCTACACCTTC	CASTNHRSYGYTF
-	TRBV21-1	-	TRBJ1-4	TGTGCCAGCAGCAAAGGGGGTCGGGGACAGGGCGAAAAACTGTTTTTT	CASSKGGRGQGEKLFF
-	TRBV10-1	TRBD1	TRBJ1-1	TGCGCCAGCAGTGTAGGACAGGGAGTGAACACTGAAGCTTTCTTT	CASSVGQGVNTEAFF
-	TRBV15	TRBD1	TRBJ1-1	TGTGCCACCAGCACAAGGGGGCCTGGGAACACTGAAGCTTTCTTT	CATSTRGPGNTEAFF
-	TRBV21-1	-	TRBJ1-5	TGTGCCAGCAGCAAAGGCGAGGGCCGGGGGCCCCAGCATTTT	CASSKGEGRGPQHF
-	TRBV9	-	TRBJ1-2	TGTGCCAGCAGCTCCCAGCCAGGTGGCTACACCTTC	CASSSQPGGYTF
once	TRBV2	-	TRBJ2-2	TGTGCCAGCAAGGGGATTGGGGCGTCCGGGGAGCTGTTTTTT	CASKGIGASGELFF
few	TRBV2	-	TRBJ1-5	TGTGCCAGCAGTCCACGACAGGACCAATATCAGCCCCAGCATTTT	CASSPRQDQYQPQHF
-	TRBV5-1	TRBD1	TRBJ1-1	TGCGCCAGCAGCTGGACCGGGACAGACAACACTGAAGCTTTCTTT	CASSWTGTDNTEAFF
-	TRBV11-2	-	TRBJ2-1	TGTGCCAGCAGCTTAGTAGCCCCCAATGAGCAGTTCTTC	CASSLVAPNEQFF
-	TRBV27	TRBD1	TRBJ1-2	TGTGCCAGCAGAACAGGGGGCTATGGCTACACCTTC	CASRTGGYGYTF
few	TRBV12-3/TRBV12-4	TRBD1	TRBJ2-7	TGTGCCAGCAGTGTAGACAGGGGTTACGAGCAGTACTTC	CASSVDRGYEQYF
once	TRBV9	TRBD1	TRBJ1-1	TGTGCCAGCAGCGTAGAAGGGGGCAGGGGGCTTTCTGAAGCTTTCTTT	CASSVEGGRGLSEAFF
-	TRBV5-4	-	TRBJ1-1	TGTGCCAGCAGCTTAGGCCTAGGGGCGCGGGGGAACACTGAAGCTTTCTTT	CASSLGLGARGNTEAFF
-	TRBV6-2/TRBV6-3	TRBD1	TRBJ1-2	TGTGCCAGCAGTCCGAGGGACAGGGTGAATGGCTACACCTTC	CASSPRDRVNGYTF
-	TRBV9	TRBD1	TRBJ1-6	TGTGCCAGCAGCGTAGCCGGGACAGAAAGTTCACCCCTCCACTTT	CASSVAGTESSPLHF
-	TRBV19	-	TRBJ2-7	TGTGCCAGTAGTATAACCGATCGCTTGGGGGCCCACGAGCAGTACTTC	CASSITDRLGAHEQYF
-	TRBV6-6	TRBD2	TRBJ2-7	TGTGCCAGCACCCGGGACGGGGGGAACTCCTACGAGCAGTACTTC	CASTRDGGNSYEQYF
-	TRBV5-1	-	TRBJ2-1	TGCGCCAGCAGCTCGCAGGGGACCGCTGGGTACAATGAGCAGTTCTTC	CASSSQGTAGYNEQFF
-	TRBV19	-	TRBJ1-2	TGTGCCAGTAGTCCGCAAGGAGGGACGGAATATGGCTACACCTTC	CASSPQGGTEYGYTF
-	TRBV28	TRBD1	TRBJ1-2	TGTGCCAGCAGTCCGGGGGACAGGGGGCACTATGGCTACACCTTC	CASSPGDRGHYGYTF
-	TRBV5-5	-	TRBJ2-7	TGTGCCAGCAGCTTTTCGCAGGTCCCCGTCTCCTACGAGCAGTACTTC	CASSFSQVPVSYEQYF
-	TRBV11-2	-	TRBJ1-1	TGTGCCAGCAGCTTAGGTGGACAGTCTGAAGCTTTCTTT	CASSLGGQSEAFF
-	TRBV19	-	TRBJ1-2	TGTGCCAGTAGTGCCAGGGTTGGCTACACCTTC	CASSARVGYTF
-	TRBV6-1	-	TRBJ2-4	TGTGCCAGCAGTGACCGTTGGCGACTAAAAAACATTCAGTACTTC	CASSDRWRLKNIQYF
-	TRBV5-5	TRBD2	TRBJ2-7	TGTGCCAGCAGCAAAATCCGGGGGGGAGTCCACGAGCAGTACTTC	CASSKIRGGVHEQYF
-	TRBV5-4	-	TRBJ1-2	TGTGCCAGCAGCTTGAAACAGAACGCTAACTATGGCTACACCTTC	CASSLKQNANYGYTF
-	TRBV7-8	TRBD2	TRBJ2-1	TGTGCCAGCAGCCCGACTAGCGGGGGATCCTACAATGAGCAGTTCTTC	CASSPTSGGSYNEQFF
-	TRBV6-2/TRBV6-3	-	TRBJ2-3	TGTGCCAGCAGTTACTCGAGTAGCACAGATACGCAGTATTTT	CASSYSSSTDTQYF
-	TRBV9	-	TRBJ2-2	TGTGCCAGCAGCGTTGCTAGGCCGCAGAACACCGGGGAGCTGTTTTTT	CASSVARPQNTGELFF
-	TRBV4-3	-	TRBJ1-3	TGCGCCAGCAGCCAAGATTTTCAGGGGACGTCTGGAAACACCATATATTTT	CASSQDFQGTSGNTIYF
few	TRBV6-1	TRBD1	TRBJ1-5	TGTGCCAGCAGTGAAGTGGGACAGCCACGCAATCAGCCCCAGCATTTT	CASSEVGQPRNQPQHF
-	TRBV11-2	-	TRBJ1-6	TGTGCCAGCAGCTTAGATATCGGTAGTTCACCCCTCCACTTT	CASSLDIGSSPLHF